This T cell receptor (beta chain) came from a study of shared clonotypes between healthy human individuals. General study points: Larger estimated richness was generally seen in naive subsets than in memory subsets. Sequencing depth was expected to affect clonotype sharing among donors.

Data came from immunoSEQ multiplex PCR; TCRdb stores just in-frame clones and leaves some out. The sample records about 600,000 clones, less than 98% being singletons. In germline, CDR1 is SGHAT, CDR2 FQNNGV. V lost 2 bases and J 2 bases, leaving 9 bases between the germline ends. The CDR3 has 15 residues. Worth noting for this clone: Its antigen is currently unknown.

Sequencing was done on a sample of naive CD4+ T cells sorted from blood. Subset defined: CD45RA+ positively selected. The receptor was isolated from a woman aged 25 to 39 in good health. The V and J genes are TRBV11-2 and TRBJ2-2; D unresolved. The CDR3 DNA reads as TGTGCCAGCAGCTTATTTGGCACTAACACCGGGGAGCTGTTTTTT. This gives the protein CASSLFGTNTGELFF.